Listed below are T cell receptor delta chains from one sample, sequenced in a study of Vδ1+ human thymocytes. With CATT, TCRdb re-called clones from the multiplex PCR reads. The sample contains approximately 24,000 delta-chain clones, 6% to 8% of which appear only once. Material: Vdelta1+ gamma-delta thymocytes from the thymus. The receptor set was obtained from a girl under three years old who had congenital heart surgery. CDR3s include the opening cysteine and the closing phenylalanine or tryptophan. The D gene is left open where the match is weak. Expanded clones are given a class, and other clones once, few, many or no size at all.

d_gene	abundance	len	v_gene	j_gene	CDR3aa	CDR3nt
TRDD2	NA	18	TRDV1	TRDJ1	CALGERLPPHCTSDKLIF	TGTGCTCTTGGGGAGCGCCTTCCTCCCCATTGTACATCCGATAAACTCATCTTT
TRDD3	NA	20	TRDV1	TRDJ1	CALGELRCNLGDGDTDKLIF	TGTGCTCTTGGGGAATTACGGTGTAATCTGGGGGATGGGGACACCGATAAACTCATCTTT
NA	few	18	TRDV1	TRDJ1	CALGEREVPGGRNTKLIF	TGTGCTCTTGGGGAACGTGAGGTTCCCGGGGGACGAAATACTAAACTCATCTTT
TRDD3	NA	21	TRDV1	TRDJ1	CALDRSNFQRSTGVKCDKLIF	TGTGCTCTTGACCGCAGCAACTTCCAACGGAGTACTGGGGTGAAATGTGATAAACTCATCTTT
TRDD2	NA	18	TRDV1	TRDJ1	CALGEGPSAFLQRDKLIF	TGTGCTCTTGGGGAAGGCCCATCAGCCTTCCTCCAGAGGGATAAACTCATCTTT
NA	few	23	TRDV1	TRDJ1	CALGEPAPTTLFTGGPTTDKLIF	TGTGCTCTTGGGGAACCCGCGCCAACAACGCTATTTACCGGGGGACCGACGACCGATAAACTCATCTTT
NA	few	14	TRDV1	TRDJ1	CALGTRRATDKLIF	TGTGCTCTTGGAACACGGCGGGCCACCGATAAACTCATCTTT
TRDD3	NA	18	TRDV1	TRDJ1	CALGELPPYLGDTYKLIF	TGTGCTCTTGGGGAACTCCCCCCCTACCTGGGGGACACTTATAAACTCATCTTT
NA	few	17	TRDV1	TRDJ1	CALGGPPGAMEADKLIF	TGTGCTCTTGGGGGTCCGCCGGGGGCTATGGAGGCCGATAAACTCATCTTT
TRDD3	few	17	TRDV1	TRDJ1	CALGELGCWGIPDKLIF	TGTGCTCTTGGGGAACTGGGCTGCTGGGGGATACCTGACAAACTCATTTTT
NA	few	15	TRDV1	TRDJ1	CALGPNTRYTDKLIF	TGTGCTCTTGGCCCTAATACCCGATACACCGATAAACTCATCTTT
TRDD3	NA	18	TRDV1	TRDJ1	CALGEERGAGGYPDKLIF	TGTGCTCTTGGGGAAGAGAGAGGCGCTGGGGGATACCCCGATAAACTCATCTTT
TRDD3	NA	16	TRDV1	TRDJ1	CALGVNWGIRTDKLIF	TGTGCTCTTGGGGTAAACTGGGGGATACGCACCGATAAACTCATCTTT
NA	NA	20	TRDV1	TRDJ1	CALGEVVRTSLGPTGDKLIF	TGTGCTCTTGGGGAAGTGGTTCGGACCTCACTGGGCCCGACAGGCGATAAACTCATCTTT
NA	NA	14	TRDV1	TRDJ1	CALGAPPTTDKLIF	TGTGCTCTTGGGGCCCCCCCCACGACTGATAAACTCATCTTT
TRDD3	few	21	TRDV1	TRDJ1	CALGPTSGPSYWGWYTDKLIF	TGTGCTCTTGGGCCTACGTCTGGACCTTCGTACTGGGGGTGGTACACCGATAAACTCATCTTT
TRDD3	few	20	TRDV1	TRDJ1	CALGEPGLFYWGIYTDKLIF	TGTGCTCTTGGGGAACCGGGGTTGTTCTACTGGGGGATATACACCGATAAACTCATCTTT
NA	NA	13	TRDV1	TRDJ1	CALGEGGSKKLIF	TGTGCTCTTGGGGAAGGGGGTTCCAAAAAACTCATCTTT
TRDD3	NA	24	TRDV1	TRDJ1	CALGELPFLRDVAWGIPFSDKLIF	TGTGCTCTTGGGGAACTCCCCTTCCTACGGGATGTGGCCTGGGGGATACCGTTCAGCGATAAACTCATCTTT
NA	NA	14	TRDV1	TRDJ1	CALGERLPRDKLIF	TGTGCTCTTGGGGAACGTCTGCCCCGGGATAAACTCATCTTT
NA	few	14	TRDV1	TRDJ1	CALGDTFTISQLIF	TGTGCTCTTGGGGACACGTTTACGATTTCGCAACTCATCTTT
TRDD3	few	26	TRDV1	TRDJ1	CALGELAISLPRYWGTQDVYTDKLIF	TGTGCTCTTGGGGAACTAGCTATTTCCCTTCCCCGGTACTGGGGGACCCAGGACGTGTACACCGATAAACTCATCTTT
NA	NA	17	TRDV1	TRDJ1	CALGELVRHGYTDKLIF	TGTGCTCTTGGGGAACTAGTTCGGCACGGATACACCGATAAACTCATCTTT
TRDD3	NA	17	TRDV1	TRDJ1	CALGVRLGDKNPDKLIF	TGTGCTCTTGGGGTCAGGCTGGGGGATAAGAACCCCGATAAACTCATCTTT
TRDD3	few	18	TRDV1	TRDJ1	CALGELVSHLVGGWKLIF	TGTGCTCTTGGGGAACTAGTCTCCCACTTGGTTGGGGGATGGAAACTCATCTTT
TRDD3	NA	18	TRDV1	TRDJ1	CALATSGRRLGGPGALIF	TGTGCTCTCGCGACCTCGGGCCGACGGCTGGGGGGGCCCGGTGCACTCATCTTT
NA	few	25	TRDV1	TRDJ1	CALGELVTPIHLGIPRVPYTDKLIF	TGTGCTCTTGGGGAACTAGTCACACCTATACACCTGGGGATCCCCCGGGTCCCTTACACCGATAAACTCATCTTT
TRDD3	NA	18	TRDV1	TRDJ1	CALGESAGALIWGAELIF	TGTGCTCTTGGGGAAAGTGCCGGAGCCCTTATCTGGGGGGCTGAACTCATCTTT
TRDD3	NA	16	TRDV1	TRDJ1	CALGEAPFTGGFGLIF	TGTGCTCTTGGGGAGGCTCCCTTTACTGGGGGATTTGGACTCATCTTT
TRDD3	NA	18	TRDV1	TRDJ1	CALGEAAFPCTGGDKLIF	TGTGCTCTTGGGGAAGCGGCCTTCCCATGTACTGGGGGCGATAAACTCATCTTT
NA	few	21	TRDV1	TRDJ1	CALGELLARTEGDLLTGKLIF	TGTGCTCTTGGGGAACTCCTAGCCCGTACTGAAGGGGACTTGCTGACCGGTAAACTCATCTTT
TRDD3	few	17	TRDV1	TRDJ1	CALGESRRGMPTDKLIF	TGTGCTCTTGGGGAAAGTAGGAGGGGGATGCCGACCGATAAACTCATCTTT
TRDD3	few	23	TRDV1	TRDJ1	CALGEPSPPVEGGIRVDTDKLIF	TGTGCTCTTGGGGAACCCTCCCCCCCCGTGGAGGGGGGGATACGAGTGGACACCGATAAACTCATCTTT
NA	few	18	TRDV1	TRDJ1	CALGDHAFLRGYTDKLIF	TGTGCTCTTGGGGATCACGCCTTCCTCAGGGGATACACCGATAAACTCATCTTT
TRDD3	NA	22	TRDV1	TRDJ1	CALGDAPTPFYWGIPGADKLIF	TGTGCTCTTGGGGACGCTCCTACCCCTTTTTACTGGGGGATACCCGGAGCTGATAAACTCATCTTT
NA	NA	17	TRDV1	TRDJ1	CALGSGGPVRYTDKLIF	TGTGCTCTTGGATCTGGAGGTCCAGTCCGGTACACCGATAAACTCATCTTT
NA	NA	15	TRDV1	TRDJ1	CALGASSNYTDKLIF	TGTGCTCTTGGGGCCTCTTCCAATTACACCGATAAACTCATCTTT
TRDD3	NA	17	TRDV1	TRDJ1	CALGEEQVLGDKEQLIF	TGTGCTCTTGGGGAGGAACAGGTACTGGGGGATAAGGAGCAACTCATCTTT
TRDD3	NA	26	TRDV1	TRDJ1	CALGEGIDLRRVRGTGGYALGDKLIF	TGTGCCCTTGGGGAAGGAATAGACCTACGAAGAGTAAGGGGTACTGGGGGATACGCGCTGGGAGATAAACTCATCTTT
TRDD3	few	20	TRDV1	TRDJ1	CALGELTTRYWGIGFSGLIF	TGTGCTCTTGGGGAATTGACTACCCGTTACTGGGGGATAGGATTCAGTGGACTCATCTTT
NA	NA	24	TRDV1	TRDJ1	CALGEFPFSYVPGGPLLYTDKLIF	TGTGCTCTTGGGGAATTCCCTTTTTCCTACGTTCCTGGGGGCCCCCTTTTGTACACCGATAAACTCATCTTT
NA	few	14	TRDV1	TRDJ1	CALGERGRTDKLIF	TGTGCTCTTGGGGAACGGGGGAGGACCGATAAACTCATCTTT
TRDD3	NA	18	TRDV1	TRDJ1	CALGEPPLPWGIPGKLIF	TGTGCTCTTGGGGAACCTCCCCTTCCCTGGGGGATACCCGGTAAACTCATCTTT
NA	NA	13	TRDV1	TRDJ1	CALGETFTDKLIF	TGTGCTCTTGGGGAAACTTTTACCGATAAACTCATCTTT
NA	NA	18	TRDV1	TRDJ1	CALGKRLEGMRYTDKLIF	TGTGCTCTTGGGAAGCGTCTGGAGGGGATGCGGTACACCGATAAACTCATCTTT
TRDD3	NA	18	TRDV1	TRDJ1	CALGEQNYTPFLGAKLIF	TGTGCTCTTGGGGAACAAAATTACACGCCATTTCTGGGGGCTAAACTCATCTTT
TRDD3	few	19	TRDV1	TRDJ1	CALGDPAYWGIRDTDKLIF	TGTGCTCTTGGGGATCCTGCGTACTGGGGGATTAGGGACACCGATAAACTCATCTTT